A selection of T cell receptor beta chains follows, all from one sample in a study of PD-1 blockade in classical Hodgkin lymphoma. Produced via immunoSEQ multiplex PCR; TCRdb's table is partial and in-frame only. The table records more than 40,000 clones, approximately 67% of them present only once. This specimen was peripheral blood mononuclear cells (PBMCs), taken before the fourth cycle of nivolumab. The receptors stem from a human donor with classical Hodgkin lymphoma. CDR3s include the opening cysteine and the closing phenylalanine or tryptophan. The order of the fields is D gene, V gene, J gene, clone size, CDR3 protein, CDR3 DNA. A D gene is named only where the DNA matches it firmly. A clone size is listed for some rows: how often the clone was seen (once, few, many), or a class if it is expanded.

d_call: -
v_call: TRBV7-9
j_call: TRBJ2-7
clone_size: -
cdr3_aa: CASSYRGSYEQYF
cdr3_nt: TGTGCCAGCAGCTACCGGGGTAGCTACGAGCAGTACTTC

d_call: -
v_call: TRBV27
j_call: TRBJ2-2
clone_size: -
cdr3_aa: CASSLSQGGTGELFF
cdr3_nt: TGTGCCAGCAGTTTATCCCAGGGAGGAACCGGGGAGCTGTTTTTT

d_call: TRBD2
v_call: TRBV2
j_call: TRBJ2-1
clone_size: -
cdr3_aa: CASSEPSGGPLGNEQFF
cdr3_nt: TGTGCCAGCAGTGAACCTAGCGGGGGGCCCCTTGGTAATGAGCAGTTCTTC

d_call: TRBD2
v_call: TRBV4-2
j_call: TRBJ2-5
clone_size: -
cdr3_aa: CASSQITEAGAPQTQYF
cdr3_nt: TGTGCCAGCAGCCAAATTACCGAAGCGGGGGCCCCCCAGACCCAGTACTTC

d_call: TRBD1
v_call: TRBV11-3
j_call: TRBJ2-1
clone_size: -
cdr3_aa: CASSLGTGDEQFF
cdr3_nt: TGTGCCAGCAGCTTAGGGACAGGGGATGAGCAGTTCTTC

d_call: TRBD1
v_call: TRBV7-6
j_call: TRBJ2-7
clone_size: -
cdr3_aa: CASSLGLRTGGRYEQYF
cdr3_nt: TGTGCCAGCAGCTTAGGTTTGCGGACAGGGGGCCGTTACGAGCAGTACTTC

d_call: -
v_call: TRBV5-5
j_call: TRBJ2-3
clone_size: -
cdr3_aa: CASSLGRGDTQFSTDTQYF
cdr3_nt: TGTGCCAGCAGCTTGGGACGAGGGGACACCCAATTTTCCACAGATACGCAGTATTTT

d_call: -
v_call: TRBV5-1
j_call: TRBJ2-7
clone_size: -
cdr3_aa: CASREGGEEQYF
cdr3_nt: TGCGCCAGCAGGGAGGGAGGTGAAGAGCAGTACTTC

d_call: TRBD1
v_call: TRBV11-1
j_call: TRBJ2-7
clone_size: many
cdr3_aa: CASSPIDRGPDYEQYF
cdr3_nt: TGTGCCAGCAGCCCAATAGACAGGGGTCCCGACTACGAGCAGTACTTC

d_call: -
v_call: TRBV7-8
j_call: TRBJ2-5
clone_size: few
cdr3_aa: CASSLGPEETQYF
cdr3_nt: TGTGCCAGCAGCCTGGGACCTGAAGAGACCCAGTACTTC

d_call: TRBD1
v_call: TRBV7-6
j_call: TRBJ2-1
clone_size: few
cdr3_aa: CASSQGQGAKNEQFF
cdr3_nt: TGTGCCAGCAGCCAGGGACAGGGGGCTAAGAATGAGCAGTTCTTC

d_call: -
v_call: TRBV6-5
j_call: TRBJ1-1
clone_size: -
cdr3_aa: CASSYSWGDTEAFF
cdr3_nt: TGTGCCAGCAGTTACTCCTGGGGGGACACTGAAGCTTTCTTT

d_call: -
v_call: TRBV4-1
j_call: TRBJ1-4
clone_size: few
cdr3_aa: CASSQLDLLPTNEKLFF
cdr3_nt: TGCGCCAGCAGCCAGCTGGACCTCCTACCAACTAATGAAAAACTGTTTTTT

d_call: -
v_call: TRBV5-6
j_call: TRBJ1-1
clone_size: -
cdr3_aa: CASTVGWEGVGDTEAFF
cdr3_nt: TGTGCCAGCACCGTTGGGTGGGAGGGAGTCGGAGACACTGAAGCTTTCTTT